The T cell receptor (beta chain) under discussion was sequenced for a study of blood T cell repertoires in COVID-19. About the research overall: From T cells, B-cell-depleted T cells, or PBMCs came the material, which was cDNA or gDNA.

This clone was detected only once. Sequencing was performed with immunoSEQ multiplex PCR; in TCRdb, only in-frame clones are kept and a portion is missing. Of 350,000 to 450,000 clones in the sample, 75% to 90% are singletons; the top ten hold approximately 1.5%. This receptor was identified in a middle-aged woman with COVID-19, enrolled during active disease. The source material was peripheral blood.

CDR3 residues: CASSQGSGLNTEAFF. DNA for the CDR3: TGCGCCAGCAGCCAAGGGTCAGGGCTCAACACTGAAGCTTTCTTT. The chain uses TRBV4-3 and TRBJ1-1, with TRBD1 as a possible D gene (5 bases). Germline CDR1 reads LGHNA; CDR2 reads YSLEER. The CDR3 covers 15 residues. V dropped 1 base and J dropped 2 bases, with 11 bases sitting between them.